This TCR beta chain originates from a study of shared clonotypes between healthy human individuals (dated by TCRdb to about 2020). The study in broad terms: A few men and two women, aged 18 to 49 years, made up the cohort. Per donor, leukapheresis produced somewhere between about 0.94 and 10 billion PBMCs. To estimate repertoire size and how much clonotype sharing occurs between individuals, the study deeply sequenced the blood TCR repertoires of roughly 5 healthy adults. Libraries were prepared and TCR repertoires were sequenced by different laboratories using diverse techniques, in order to increase sequencing depth and limit assay-specific biases. Per donor, three plates each were used for CD4 naive and CD4 memory, two for CD8 naive, and one for CD8 memory. Here is what the overall study found, with its caveats: Higher generation probabilities were observed for clonotypes shared by all four sorted-subset donors than for non-shared clonotypes. Sharing across several donors was observed for about 5% of naive CD4, 3.5% of naive CD8, around 2.5% of memory CD4, and 0.4% of memory CD8 clonotypes. Based on pairwise subsampling, the degree of clonotype sharing among donors was expected to be affected by sequencing depth. Sampling was limited to blood, and TCR repertoires in tissue likely differ from TCR repertoires in blood. Larger estimated clonotype richness was generally found for naive subsets than for memory subsets. The genetic and exposure-history diversity represented was limited by the small number of donors. Incomplete sequencing was indicated by rarefaction of sorted-subset datasets, despite the large sequencing depth.

The donors were healthy, HIV-negative adults who had no recently reported acute infections or vaccinations. All donors were Caucasian adults living in Nashville, Tennessee, USA. Magnetic negative selection was used to enrich CD4+ T cells, after which naive cells were positively selected on CD45RA and the negative fraction became the memory subset. Blood was collected by leukapheresis, and PBMCs were isolated by Ficoll-Histopaque density gradient centrifugation and then cryopreserved in liquid nitrogen vapor phase. Purity and quantity of every magnetically sorted T cell population were checked by analytical flow cytometry. Genomic DNA was isolated from each sorted fraction and quantified by UV absorbance on a Nanodrop 2000c. From cysteine to phenylalanine, the CDR3 is 20 amino acids long. Only the CDR3 portion is preserved as DNA: 60 bases, with reading frame beginning at the first base. Compared with germline, V lacks 0 bases and J lacks 3 bases; bases without a gene match: 19. The germline V gene supplies CDR1 MGHRA and CDR2 YSYEKL.

With respect to this clone: Which antigen it targets is not known. One base away there is no much larger clone; base qualities are not given.

Using the deep immunoSEQ assay, TCR CDR3 regions were amplified from genomic DNA by multiplex PCR. Genomic DNA extracted from each cell subset was distributed evenly over all wells of several immunoSEQ 96-well plates, and each plate served as one replicate. Each replicate PCR for sorted subsets received 200 ng genomic DNA, equal to roughly 29,000 T cell genomes. Purified libraries were measured with a Qubit 3.0 fluorometer, size-checked on a Bioanalyzer 2100, and measured again with the KAPA Library Quantification kit. Every immunoSEQ 96-well plate was sequenced on a dedicated single-read 150-cycle Illumina NextSeq 550 flow cell. The authors' analysis ran thus. Because the immunoSEQ output included only junctional sequences and no quality scores, the filtering could not be the same as the filtering used for full-length reads. Sequences were annotated with PyIR, a Python wrapper for IgBLAST v1.9, using IMGT germline references to assign V/J genes and CDR3. Reads were filtered out if the reads had weak V/J assignments (E-value above 1e-6), no CDR3, stop codons, out-of-frame junctions, or ambiguous translated residues. V3J clonotypes were defined by identical inferred V gene, J gene, and CDR3 amino acid sequence. Percentage overlap between repertoires was computed as shared unique clonotypes divided by the size of the smaller repertoire. Three approaches were used to assess repertoire richness: RTK rarefaction, the Chao1 estimator, and Recon v2.1 estimates of unobserved clonotypes. Generation probabilities were computed with OLGA for all TCRbeta clonotypes obtained by the gDNA method from four donors. The table comes from immuneACCESS by way of TCRdb, which keeps in-frame sequences with V and J called. Part of the clones is missing from these tables; in studies checked, under half for an unresolved V gene and the rest for unknown reasons. The V and J calls and clone size were taken over from that table, and D and trimming were inferred from the DNA. This sample holds over 2 million clones; roughly 95% were observed only once. The ten largest clones capture 0.1% to 0.15% of the sample.

This sequence was found in a man aged 18 to 29 in good health. The chain is made from TRBV4-1 and TRBJ2-5; TRBD1 aligns with 7 central bases. What was sequenced was naive CD4+ T cells sorted from blood. What this sample's cell subset or site label stands for: CD45RA+ positively selected. The CDR3 region: CASSQDPLLLGTARKETQYF. The sequenced DNA is TGCGCCAGCAGCCAAGATCCACTCCTCTTGGGGACAGCTAGAAAAGAGACCCAGTACTTC.